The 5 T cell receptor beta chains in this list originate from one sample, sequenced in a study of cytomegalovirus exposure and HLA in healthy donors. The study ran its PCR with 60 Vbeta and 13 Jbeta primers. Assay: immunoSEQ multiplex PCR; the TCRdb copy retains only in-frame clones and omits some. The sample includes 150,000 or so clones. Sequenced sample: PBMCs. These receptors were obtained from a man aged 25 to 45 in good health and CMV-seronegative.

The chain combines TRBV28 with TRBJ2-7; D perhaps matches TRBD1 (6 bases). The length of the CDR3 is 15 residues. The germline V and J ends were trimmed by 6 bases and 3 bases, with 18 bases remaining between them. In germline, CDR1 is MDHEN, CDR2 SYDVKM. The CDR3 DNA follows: TGTGCCAGCAGCCTAGTTCGAGGACAGAACTACGAGCAGTACTTC. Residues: CASSLVRGQNYEQYF.

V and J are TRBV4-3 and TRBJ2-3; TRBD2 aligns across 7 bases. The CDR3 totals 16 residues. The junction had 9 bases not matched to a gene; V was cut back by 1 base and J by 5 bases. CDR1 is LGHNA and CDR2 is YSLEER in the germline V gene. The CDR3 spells CASSQVRSGMEDTQYF. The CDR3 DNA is TGCGCCAGCAGCCAAGTGCGCAGCGGGATGGAAGATACGCAGTATTTT.

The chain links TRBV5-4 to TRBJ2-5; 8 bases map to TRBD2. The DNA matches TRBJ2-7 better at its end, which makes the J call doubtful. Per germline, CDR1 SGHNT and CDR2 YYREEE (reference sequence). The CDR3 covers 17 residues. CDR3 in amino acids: CASSPGGLGLSSYEQYF. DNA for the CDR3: TGTGCCAGCAGCCCTGGGGGACTAGGGCTTAGCTCCTACGAGCAGTACTTC.

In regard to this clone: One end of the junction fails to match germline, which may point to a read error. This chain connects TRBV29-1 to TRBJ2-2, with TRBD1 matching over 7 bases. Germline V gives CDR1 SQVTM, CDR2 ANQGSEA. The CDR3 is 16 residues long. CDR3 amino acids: CSAETLQGRTTGELFF. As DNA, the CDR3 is TGCAGCGCTGAAACTTTACAGGGGAGAACCACCGGGGAGCTGTTTTTT.

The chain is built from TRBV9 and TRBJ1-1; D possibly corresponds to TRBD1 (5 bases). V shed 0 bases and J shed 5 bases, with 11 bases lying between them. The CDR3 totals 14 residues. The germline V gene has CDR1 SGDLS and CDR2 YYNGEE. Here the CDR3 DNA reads TGTGCCAGCAGCGTAGTAACGGGGGGGACTGAAGCTTTCTTT. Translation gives CASSVVTGGTEAFF.